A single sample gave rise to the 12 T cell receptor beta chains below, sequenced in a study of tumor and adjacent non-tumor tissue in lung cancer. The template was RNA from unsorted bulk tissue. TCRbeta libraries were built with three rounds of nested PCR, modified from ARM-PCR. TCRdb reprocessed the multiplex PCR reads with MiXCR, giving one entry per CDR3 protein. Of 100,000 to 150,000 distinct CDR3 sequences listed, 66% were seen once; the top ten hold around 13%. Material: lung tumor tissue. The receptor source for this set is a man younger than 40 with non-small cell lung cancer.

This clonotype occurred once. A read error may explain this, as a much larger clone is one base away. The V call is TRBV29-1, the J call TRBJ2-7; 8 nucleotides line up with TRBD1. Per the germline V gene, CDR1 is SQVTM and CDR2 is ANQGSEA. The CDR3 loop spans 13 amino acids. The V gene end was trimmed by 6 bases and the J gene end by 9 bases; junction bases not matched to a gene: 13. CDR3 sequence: CSVRQGKLNGQYF. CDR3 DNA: TGCAGCGTCCGACAGGGGAAACTAAACGGGCAGTACTTC.

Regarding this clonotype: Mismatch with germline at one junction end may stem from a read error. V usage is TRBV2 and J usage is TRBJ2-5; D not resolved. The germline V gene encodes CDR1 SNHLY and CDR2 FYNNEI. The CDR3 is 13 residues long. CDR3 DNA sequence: TGTGCCACCTCGTGGGCCCTAGGAGAGACTCAGTACTTC. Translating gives CATSWALGETQYF. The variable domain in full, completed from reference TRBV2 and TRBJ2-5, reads EPEVTQTPSHQVTQMGQEVILRCVPISNHLYFYWYRQILGQKVEFLVSFYNNEISEKSEIFDDQFSVERPDGSNFTLKIRSTKLEDSAMYFCATSWALGETQYFGPGTRLLVL.

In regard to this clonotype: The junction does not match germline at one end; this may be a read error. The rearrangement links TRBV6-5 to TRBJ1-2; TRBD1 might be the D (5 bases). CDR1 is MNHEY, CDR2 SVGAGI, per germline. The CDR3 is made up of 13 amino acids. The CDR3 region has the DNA TGTGCCAGGAGTTACACAGGTACTAATGGCTACACCTTC. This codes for CARSYTGTNGYTF.

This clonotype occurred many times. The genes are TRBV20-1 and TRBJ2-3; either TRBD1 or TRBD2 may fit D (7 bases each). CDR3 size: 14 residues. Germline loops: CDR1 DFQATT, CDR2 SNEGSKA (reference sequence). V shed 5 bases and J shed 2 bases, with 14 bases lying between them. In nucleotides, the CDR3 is TGCAGTGCTTTCAGGGGGGGAGCCACAGATACGCAGTATTTT. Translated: CSAFRGGATDTQYF.

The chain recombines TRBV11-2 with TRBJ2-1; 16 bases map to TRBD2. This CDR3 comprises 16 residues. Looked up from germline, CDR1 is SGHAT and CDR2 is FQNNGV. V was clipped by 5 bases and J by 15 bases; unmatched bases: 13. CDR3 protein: CASSSTGTSGRDKRFF. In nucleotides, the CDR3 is TGTGCCAGCAGCAGCACAGGGACTAGCGGGAGGGATAAGCGGTTCTTC.

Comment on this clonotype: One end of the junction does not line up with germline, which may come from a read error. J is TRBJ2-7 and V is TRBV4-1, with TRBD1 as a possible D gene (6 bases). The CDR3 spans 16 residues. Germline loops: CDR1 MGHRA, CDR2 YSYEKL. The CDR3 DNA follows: TGCGCCAGCAGTCAAGATGAACAGGGAAACACCTACGAGCTGTACTTC. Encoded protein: CASSQDEQGNTYELYF.

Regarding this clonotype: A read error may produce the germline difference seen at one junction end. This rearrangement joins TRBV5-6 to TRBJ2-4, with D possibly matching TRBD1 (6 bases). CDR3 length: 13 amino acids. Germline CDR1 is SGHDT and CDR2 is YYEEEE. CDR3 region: CASRFGQQNIQHF. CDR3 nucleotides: TGTGCCAGCCGCTTCGGACAGCAAAACATTCAGCACTTC.

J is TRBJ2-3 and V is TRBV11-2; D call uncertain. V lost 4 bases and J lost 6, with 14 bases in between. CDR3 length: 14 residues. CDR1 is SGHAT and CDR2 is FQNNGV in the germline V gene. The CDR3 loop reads CASSWLVPGDTQYF. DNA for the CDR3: TGTGCCAGCAGCTGGTTGGTGCCCGGGGATACGCAGTATTTT.

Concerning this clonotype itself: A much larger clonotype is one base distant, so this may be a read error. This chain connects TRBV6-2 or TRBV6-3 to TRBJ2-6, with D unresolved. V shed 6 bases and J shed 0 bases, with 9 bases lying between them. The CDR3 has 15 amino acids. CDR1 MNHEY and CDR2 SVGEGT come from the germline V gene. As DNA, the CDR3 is TGTGCCAGCAGCGACGCCAGCTCTGGGGCCAACGTCCTGACTTTC. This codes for CASSDASSGANVLTF.

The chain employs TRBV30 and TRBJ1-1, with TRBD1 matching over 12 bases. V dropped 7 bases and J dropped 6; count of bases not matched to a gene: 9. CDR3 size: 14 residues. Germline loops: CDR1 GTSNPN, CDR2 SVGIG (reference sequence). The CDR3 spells CAYIRGQGAAEAFF. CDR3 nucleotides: TGTGCCTACATCCGGGGACAGGGGGCGGCTGAAGCTTTCTTT.

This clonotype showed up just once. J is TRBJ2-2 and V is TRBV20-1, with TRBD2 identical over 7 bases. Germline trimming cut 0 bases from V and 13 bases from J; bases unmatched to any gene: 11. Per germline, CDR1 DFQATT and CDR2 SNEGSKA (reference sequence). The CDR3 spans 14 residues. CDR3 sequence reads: CSARERGSTGMLFF. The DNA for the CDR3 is TGCAGTGCTAGAGAGCGGGGGAGCACCGGGATGCTGTTTTTT.

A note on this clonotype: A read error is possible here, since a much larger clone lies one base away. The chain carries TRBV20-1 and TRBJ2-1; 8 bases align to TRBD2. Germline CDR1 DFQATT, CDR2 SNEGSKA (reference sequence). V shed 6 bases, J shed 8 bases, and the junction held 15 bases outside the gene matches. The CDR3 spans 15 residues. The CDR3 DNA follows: TGCAGTGCGACAACCGGGACTAGTCGCCCCGATGAGCAGTTCTTC. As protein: CSATTGTSRPDEQFF.